The 31 T cell receptor beta chains below were found in one sample sequenced in a study of lymphopenia after photon versus proton radiotherapy. Some clones are missing from TCRdb's copy, which holds only in-frame ones; the method was immunoSEQ multiplex PCR. The table lists 7,500 to 9,500 clones, roughly nine tenths of them singletons. The specimen comprised peripheral blood, sampled from a patient treated with photon-based radiotherapy. The origin of the receptors is a woman in her 70s with pancreatic cancer.

The chain couples TRBV6-5 to TRBJ1-1; no clear D. The CDR3 has 11 residues. The V end was cut by 4 bases, the J end by 10 bases, with 10 bases between. Germline CDR1 and CDR2: MNHEY and SVGAGI. CDR3 sequence (DNA): TGTGCCAGCAGTTCCCCCAAGGGAGCTTTCTTT. Protein product: CASSSPKGAFF.

V is TRBV28 and J is TRBJ1-4; D may be TRBD1 (6 bases). Germline V gives CDR1 MDHEN, CDR2 SYDVKM. V was shortened by 7 bases and J by 5 bases, with 14 bases between the two germline ends. The CDR3 contains 14 residues. In DNA, the CDR3 is TGTGCCAGCACCCCCACGGGGGCGAATGAAAAACTGTTTTTT. Translating it yields CASTPTGANEKLFF. Full variable domain (missing parts from reference TRBV28 and TRBJ1-4): DVKVTQSSRYLVKRTGEKVFLECVQDMDHENMFWYRQDPGLGLRLIYFSYDVKMKEKGDIPEGYSVSREKKERFSLILESASTNQTSMYLCASTPTGANEKLFFGSGTQLSVL.

V is TRBV27 and J is TRBJ2-2; D unclear. CDR1 MNHEY and CDR2 SMNVEV come from the germline V gene (reference sequence). The CDR3 runs to 14 residues. The V end was cut by 6 bases, the J end by 1 base, with 9 bases between. The CDR3 here is CASRYGQNTGELFF. The CDR3 DNA follows: TGTGCCAGCAGATACGGGCAGAACACCGGGGAGCTGTTTTTT.

J is TRBJ2-7 and V is TRBV4-3, with 9 bases aligning to TRBD1. This CDR3 contains 15 residues. Germline V lookup: CDR1 LGHNA, CDR2 YSLEER. V was clipped by 4 bases and J by 1 base; unmatched bases: 5. Here the CDR3 reads CASSPGQGWSYEQYF. CDR3 DNA: TGCGCCAGCAGCCCAGGACAGGGGTGGTCCTACGAGCAGTACTTC.

This clone was recorded only once. V usage is TRBV7-3 and J usage is TRBJ2-7; 12 bases match TRBD2. The CDR3 is made up of 17 amino acids. The germline V gene has CDR1 SGHTA and CDR2 FQGTGA. J gave up 0 bases and V 5 bases, and 8 bases lay outside the gene matches. This CDR3 reads CASSPRTSGRPSYEQYF. The CDR3 coding sequence is TGTGCCAGCAGCCCGCGAACTAGCGGGAGGCCCTCCTACGAGCAGTACTTC.

There are a few counts of this clone. This chain joins TRBV6-6 and TRBJ2-1; D might be TRBD1 (6 bases). The germline V gene encodes CDR1 MNHNY and CDR2 SVGAGI (reference sequence). V was trimmed by 2 bases and J by 8 bases, leaving 10 bases between them. The CDR3 covers 13 residues. The CDR3 nucleotides read TGTGCCAGCAGTTACCCCCAGGGGCATGAGCAGTTCTTC. Protein sequence: CASSYPQGHEQFF.

The V and J genes are TRBV7-2 and TRBJ2-7; 8 nucleotides align to TRBD2. V dropped 5 bases and J dropped 2; count of bases not matched to a gene: 8. CDR1 and CDR2 (germline): SGHTA, FQGNSA. The CDR3 runs to 15 residues. The CDR3 loop reads CASSAQGRGAYEQYF. In DNA, the CDR3 is TGTGCCAGCAGCGCTCAGGGGCGGGGGGCCTACGAGCAGTACTTC.

This clone was found once. The chain carries TRBV7-3 and TRBJ2-3; the D gene could be TRBD1 or TRBD2 (6 bases each). CDR1 SGHTA and CDR2 FQGTGA come from the germline V gene. The V and J ends lost 2 bases and 5 bases respectively, with 11 bases between them. This CDR3 comprises 14 residues. For the CDR3, the DNA is TGTGCCAGCAGCTTAGGAGGGGGGCTAGATACGCAGTATTTT. Protein sequence: CASSLGGGLDTQYF.

The V gene is TRBV29-1, the J gene TRBJ2-1; 10 bases map to TRBD2. The CDR3 spans 12 residues. CDR1 SQVTM and CDR2 ANQGSEA come from the germline V gene. CDR3 region: CVLAGVYNEQFF. The CDR3 DNA reads as TGCGTTCTAGCGGGGGTATACAATGAGCAGTTCTTC.

The chain links TRBV15 to TRBJ2-7; D not resolved. CDR3 length equals 12 residues. V lost 4 bases to trimming and J lost 6 bases, with 10 bases between them. Germline CDR1 LNHNV, CDR2 YYDKDF (reference sequence). CDR3 nucleotide sequence: TGTGCCACCAGCAACCCACCCGGCGAGCAGTACTTC. This gives the protein CATSNPPGEQYF.

The chain has TRBV2 and TRBJ1-2, with 8 bases fitting TRBD1. The CDR3 has 14 amino acids. Trimming cost V 8 bases and J 4 bases; bases outside gene matches: 9. Germline CDR1 SNHLY, CDR2 FYNNEI. The CDR3 loop reads CASYETGVAYGYTF. In nucleotides, the CDR3 is TGTGCCAGCTATGAGACAGGGGTGGCCTATGGCTACACCTTC. Complete variable domain (other parts from reference TRBV2 and TRBJ1-2): EPEVTQTPSHQVTQMGQEVILRCVPISNHLYFYWYRQILGQKVEFLVSFYNNEISEKSEIFDDQFSVERPDGSNFTLKIRSTKLEDSAMYFCASYETGVAYGYTFGSGTRLTVV.

This rearrangement joins TRBV15 to TRBJ2-1, with a tentative D call TRBD2 (5 bases). Trimming took off 5 bases at V and 8 bases at J, with 16 bases between the two ends. Germline assignment: CDR1 LNHNV and CDR2 YYDKDF (reference sequence). CDR3 length: 14 amino acids. CDR3 DNA sequence: TGTGCCACCAGCTCCCCGGGGTGGGGTGATGAGCAGTTCTTC. This translates into CATSSPGWGDEQFF. Based on the CDR3 plus reference TRBV15 and TRBJ2-1, the full variable domain is DAMVIQNPRYQVTQFGKPVTLSCSQTLNHNVMYWYQQKSSQAPKLLFHYYDKDFNNEADTPDNFQSRRPNTSFCFLDIRSPGLGDTAMYLCATSSPGWGDEQFFGPGTRLTVL.

The chain combines TRBV11-3 with TRBJ2-2; D could derive from TRBD1 or TRBD2 (5 bases each). Trimming removed 0 bases at V and 7 bases at J, with 15 bases between. The CDR3 is made up of 16 amino acids. Per the germline V gene, CDR1 is SGHNT and CDR2 is YENEEA. The CDR3 coding sequence is TGTGCCAGCAGCTTAGAGGGCGCAGGGAGACACGGGGAGCTGTTTTTT. It specifies CASSLEGAGRHGELFF.

This clone is classed as large. The V and J genes are TRBV5-1 and TRBJ2-2; the D gene is possibly TRBD2 (5 bases). With 3 bases removed from V and 5 bases from J, the gap between germline ends came to 11 bases. Germline-derived CDR1 and CDR2 are SGHRS and YFSETQ. The CDR3 totals 14 residues. CDR3 sequence: CASSSGLITGELFF. As DNA, the CDR3 is TGCGCCAGCAGCTCTGGACTGATAACCGGGGAGCTGTTTTTT.

The chain joins TRBV10-3 to TRBJ2-7; 7 positions agree with TRBD1. CDR1 is ENHRY and CDR2 is SYGVKD in the germline V gene. The CDR3 runs to 13 residues. After removal of 4 bases from V and 6 bases from J, the junction contained 6 bases not matched to a gene. In DNA, the CDR3 is TGTGCCATCAGTGTTGTTGGGACAGCCGAGCAGTACTTC. Translated: CAISVVGTAEQYF.

J is TRBJ1-1 and V is TRBV29-1; tentatively, D is TRBD1 (5 bases). Trimming shortened V by 5 bases and J by 7 bases, and 20 bases separated the two germline ends. The CDR3 has 14 residues. In germline, CDR1 is SQVTM, CDR2 ANQGSEA. The CDR3 DNA reads as TGCAGCGTTAATAACCTGGGGGGGATAAGTGAAGCTTTCTTT. Translating gives CSVNNLGGISEAFF.

The chain has TRBV23-1 and TRBJ2-7, with 8 bases matching TRBD2. TRBV23-1 is labeled an ORF, and its function is uncertain. The CDR3 covers 19 residues. V lost 0 bases to trimming and J lost 3 bases; unmatched junction nucleotides: 16. The CDR3: CASSQSAAGLEFIFYEQYF. The CDR3 nucleotides are TGCGCCAGCAGTCAATCCGCCGCGGGACTAGAGTTTATCTTCTACGAGCAGTACTTC.

The chain joins TRBV4-1 to TRBJ1-6; tentative D call: TRBD1 (5 bases). Trimming pared 1 base from V and 5 bases from J, leaving 12 bases between. CDR3 length: 16 amino acids. From germline, CDR1 is MGHRA and CDR2 YSYEKL. The CDR3 bases are TGCGCCAGCAGCCAAGCAGGTCAGGGACATAATTCACCCCTCCACTTT. Residues: CASSQAGQGHNSPLHF.

The chain joins TRBV18 to TRBJ1-4; 7 nucleotides line up with TRBD1. V was pared by 3 bases and J by 4 bases, with 5 bases of the junction left unmatched. The length of the CDR3 is 15 residues. Per germline, CDR1 KGHSH and CDR2 LQKENI. The CDR3 here is CASSPPNRGNEKLFF. CDR3 DNA sequence: TGTGCCAGCTCACCCCCGAACAGGGGTAATGAAAAACTGTTTTTT. The full variable domain, completed using reference TRBV18 and TRBJ1-4, is NAGVMQNPRHLVRRRGQEARLRCSPMKGHSHVYWYRQLPEEGLKFMVYLQKENIIDESGMPKERFSAEFPKEGPSILRIQQVVRGDSAAYFCASSPPNRGNEKLFFGSGTQLSVL.

The V gene is TRBV6-6, the J gene TRBJ2-7, with D uncertain. The CDR3 has 13 amino acids. Trimming took 6 bases from V and 4 from J, leaving 13 bases between them. Germline lookup yields CDR1 MNHNY and CDR2 SVGAGI (reference sequence). In DNA form, the CDR3 reads TGTGCCAGCAGGCCCGGACGACAATACGAGCAGTACTTC. Protein sequence: CASRPGRQYEQYF.

This chain connects TRBV7-2 to TRBJ2-5; D unresolved. V was pared by 1 base and J by 5 bases, with 17 bases between. This CDR3 has 16 amino acids. CDR1 SGHTA and CDR2 FQGNSA come from the germline V gene. CDR3: CASSLVATVVGETQYF. The CDR3 bases are TGTGCCAGCAGCTTAGTCGCTACGGTGGTAGGCGAGACCCAGTACTTC.

This sequence joins TRBV5-6 and TRBJ2-5; D may be TRBD2 (5 bases). Deletions cut 6 bases from V and 2 bases from J, with 17 bases between. This CDR3 spans 15 amino acids. Germline assignment: CDR1 SGHDT and CDR2 YYEEEE. CDR3 protein: CASTRGGRGQETQYF. CDR3 sequence (DNA): TGTGCCAGCACCCGGGGTGGGAGAGGGCAAGAGACCCAGTACTTC.

The rearrangement uses TRBV19 and TRBJ1-4; D gene uncertain. V shed 4 bases and J shed 3 bases, with 12 bases lying between them. Germline CDR1 LNHDA, CDR2 SQIVND (reference sequence). This CDR3 region has 15 residues. The CDR3 DNA reads TGTGCCAGTAGTAACCGGGGAGCGGCTAATGAAAAACTGTTTTTT. Protein sequence: CASSNRGAANEKLFF. Full variable domain (missing parts from reference TRBV19 and TRBJ1-4): DGGITQSPKYLFRKEGQNVTLSCEQNLNHDAMYWYRQDPGQGLRLIYYSQIVNDFQKGDIAEGYSVSREKKESFPLTVTSAQKNPTAFYLCASSNRGAANEKLFFGSGTQLSVL.

This chain links TRBV2 with TRBJ2-1; unclear D gene. The CDR3 is 11 amino acids. Trimming cost V 7 bases and J 4 bases, with 5 bases left between them. CDR1 and CDR2 from the germline V gene are SNHLY and FYNNEI. DNA for the CDR3: TGTGCCAGCAAGGTTTACAATGAGCAGTTCTTC. It is translated as CASKVYNEQFF.

The V gene is TRBV4-3, the J gene TRBJ2-6; D uncertain. The CDR3 loop spans 15 amino acids. The V end lost 0 bases, the J end lost 2 bases, and 5 bases lay between the germline ends. The germline gives CDR1 LGHNA, CDR2 YSLEER. The CDR3 spells CASSQELAGANVLTF. The CDR3 coding sequence is TGCGCCAGCAGCCAAGAATTAGCTGGGGCCAACGTCCTGACTTTC.

This clone was seen only a few times. This sequence joins TRBV7-2 and TRBJ1-5; no definite D call. Trimming stripped 5 bases from V and 5 bases from J, with 10 bases between. The germline V gene encodes CDR1 SGHTA and CDR2 FQGNSA. This CDR3 is 13 amino acids long. CDR3 region: CASSQGADQPQHF. CDR3 sequence (DNA): TGTGCCAGCAGCCAAGGAGCGGATCAGCCCCAGCATTTT.

J is TRBJ2-3 and V is TRBV29-1; possibly TRBD1 for D (5 bases). Per germline, CDR1 SQVTM and CDR2 ANQGSEA. There are 14 residues in the CDR3. The V gene lost 2 bases and the J gene lost 1 base, with 10 bases spanning the gap. In DNA, the CDR3 is TGCAGCGTTGAATACCAGGGTCGCACAGATACGCAGTATTTT. This translates into CSVEYQGRTDTQYF.

Of note for this clone: Other DNA sequences in the same sample also yield this CDR3. The chain has TRBV7-3 and TRBJ2-7; D possibly corresponds to TRBD1 (8 bases). The germline V gene encodes CDR1 SGHTA and CDR2 FQGTGA. The CDR3 consists of 15 residues. Trimming took 4 bases from V and 7 from J, leaving 20 bases between them. The CDR3, as DNA: TGTGCCAGCAGCTCCCTTGGACAGGGAGCGGGGGAGCAGTACTTC. Its protein product is CASSSLGQGAGEQYF.

The chain is built from TRBV10-3 and TRBJ1-1, with 7 bases aligning to TRBD1. CDR1 and CDR2 from the germline V gene are ENHRY and SYGVKD. The length of the CDR3 is 13 residues. With 7 bases clipped from V and 12 bases from J, the junction kept 14 bases outside the gene matches. The CDR3 coding sequence is TGTGCCATCAAAAGACAGGGATCCGATGAGACTTTCTTT. It codes for CAIKRQGSDETFF.

J is TRBJ2-2 and V is TRBV6-1; 7 bases are a match to TRBD1. V shed 6 bases and J 6 bases; nucleotides not matched to a gene: 4. This CDR3 comprises 13 residues. Germline V gene data show CDR1 as MNHNS and CDR2 as SASEGT. In DNA form, the CDR3 reads TGTGCCAGCAGCATAGGGGGCTCCGGGGAGCTGTTTTTT. Protein: CASSIGGSGELFF.

A few counts support this clone. V gene TRBV30 combines with J gene TRBJ1-1; D is ambiguous. Trimming cost V 1 base and J 0 bases, with 9 bases left between them. CDR3 length equals 14 residues. The germline CDR1 and CDR2 sequences are GTSNPN and SVGIG (reference sequence). The CDR3 sequence is CAWSALRMNTEAFF. CDR3 coding DNA: TGTGCCTGGAGTGCACTAAGGATGAACACTGAAGCTTTCTTT.